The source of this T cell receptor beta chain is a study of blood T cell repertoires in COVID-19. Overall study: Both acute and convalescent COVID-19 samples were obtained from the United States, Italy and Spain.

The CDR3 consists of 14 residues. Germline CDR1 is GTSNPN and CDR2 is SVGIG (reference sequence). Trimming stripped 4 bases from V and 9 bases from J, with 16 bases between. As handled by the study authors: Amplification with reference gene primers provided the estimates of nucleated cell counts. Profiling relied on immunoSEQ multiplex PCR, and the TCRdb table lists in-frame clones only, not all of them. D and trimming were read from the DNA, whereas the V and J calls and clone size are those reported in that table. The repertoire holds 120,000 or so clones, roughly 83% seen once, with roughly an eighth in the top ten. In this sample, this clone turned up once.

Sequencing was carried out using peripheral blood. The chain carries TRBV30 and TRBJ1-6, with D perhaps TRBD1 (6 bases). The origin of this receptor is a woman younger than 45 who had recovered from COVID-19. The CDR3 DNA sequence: TGTGCCTGGAAACCAGGACAGCATGGTTCACCCCTCCACTTT. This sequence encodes CAWKPGQHGSPLHF.